The next 28 T cell receptor beta chains were all read from a single sample in a study of blood T cell repertoires in COVID-19. The method was immunoSEQ multiplex PCR; TCRdb's version includes in-frame clones alone and lacks a portion of them. The data show just over 650,000 clones, around 89% seen once. The specimen sequenced was peripheral blood. The source of these receptors is a woman between 18 and 29 years old with acute or convalescent COVID-19.

This sequence joins TRBV15 and TRBJ1-6; the D gene is possibly TRBD1 (5 bases). V was pared by 5 bases and J by 5 bases, with 13 bases between. Germline V CDR1 and CDR2: LNHNV, YYDKDF (reference sequence). The CDR3 spans 15 residues. The CDR3 loop is CATSAETDNNSPLHF. As DNA, the CDR3 is TGTGCCACCAGCGCCGAGACAGATAATAATTCACCCCTCCACTTT.

The gene calls are TRBV24-1 and TRBJ1-2, with D unresolved. CDR1 KGHDR and CDR2 SFDVKD come from the germline V gene. The CDR3 runs to 15 residues. V lost 3 bases and J 4 bases, leaving 14 bases between the germline ends. CDR3 DNA sequence: TGTGCCACCAGTGATCCCCGTGAGGTAGGCTATGGCTACACCTTC. This encodes CATSDPREVGYGYTF.

The J gene is TRBJ1-6, the V gene TRBV6-6, with D maybe TRBD1 (5 bases). Per germline, CDR1 MNHNY and CDR2 SVGAGI (reference sequence). This CDR3 contains 14 residues. The V gene lost 0 bases and the J gene lost 12 bases, with 12 bases spanning the gap. The CDR3 sequence is CASSYSGGGLPLHF. CDR3 sequence (DNA): TGTGCCAGCAGTTACTCTGGGGGAGGTTTACCCCTCCACTTT.

The rearrangement uses TRBV4-2 and TRBJ1-5; the D gene is possibly TRBD1 (5 bases). Germline V gene sequence: CDR1 LGHNA, CDR2 YNFKEQ. V was cut by 3 bases and J by 1 base, with 13 bases left in between. This CDR3 is 16 amino acids long. CDR3 sequence (DNA): TGTGCCAGCAGCCACCTAGCGACAGCCAGCAATCAGCCCCAGCATTTT. This encodes CASSHLATASNQPQHF.

This chain joins TRBV2 and TRBJ1-5; possible D gene TRBD1, 6 bases. The CDR3 is 15 residues long. Trimming cost V 3 bases and J 5 bases, with 14 bases left between them. The V gene's germline CDR1 is SNHLY and CDR2 FYNNEI. Here the CDR3 DNA reads TGTGCCAGCAGTGACCGGACAGCACCAGATCAGCCCCAGCATTTT. Protein sequence: CASSDRTAPDQPQHF. The full variable domain, with the rest looked up from reference TRBV2 and TRBJ1-5, is EPEVTQTPSHQVTQMGQEVILRCVPISNHLYFYWYRQILGQKVEFLVSFYNNEISEKSEIFDDQFSVERPDGSNFTLKIRSTKLEDSAMYFCASSDRTAPDQPQHFGDGTRLSIL.

This clone was counted between two and nine times. This chain uses TRBV7-8 with TRBJ1-3, with D tentatively TRBD1 (5 bases). V was trimmed by 5 bases and J by 7 bases, leaving 18 bases between them. CDR1 is SGHVS and CDR2 is FQNEAQ in the germline V gene. This CDR3 comprises 15 residues. CDR3 region: CASSRSDPRGNTIYF. The DNA for the CDR3 is TGTGCCAGCAGCCGCTCAGACCCCCGGGGGAACACCATATATTTT.

This sequence joins TRBV9 and TRBJ2-1; D may be TRBD2 (5 bases). Trimming stripped 0 bases from V and 8 bases from J, with 9 bases between. In germline, CDR1 is SGDLS, CDR2 YYNGEE. This CDR3 is built from 13 residues. The CDR3: CASSVGTHDEQFF. The DNA for the CDR3 is TGTGCCAGCAGCGTAGGGACTCACGATGAGCAGTTCTTC.

V and J are TRBV15 and TRBJ2-2; 8 bases agree with TRBD2. The CDR3 has 18 residues. Germline values: CDR1 LNHNV, CDR2 YYDKDF (reference sequence). Germline trimming cut 4 bases from V and 0 bases from J; bases unmatched to any gene: 10. The CDR3 nucleotides read TGTGCCACCAGCACAAAGAGGGCGGGGGGCCCGAACACCGGGGAGCTGTTTTTT. It encodes CATSTKRAGGPNTGELFF.

The rearrangement joins TRBV3-1 (or the pseudogene TRBV3-2) to TRBJ1-2; 8 positions agree with TRBD1. CDR1 and CDR2 (germline): LGHDT, YNNKEL (reference sequence). This CDR3 has 15 amino acids. V dropped 3 bases and J dropped 4; count of bases not matched to a gene: 7. The CDR3: CASSHTGQGPYGYTF. CDR3 sequence (DNA): TGTGCCAGCAGCCACACTGGACAGGGCCCCTATGGCTACACCTTC.

This sequence joins TRBV19 and TRBJ2-3; D unclear. V lost 4 bases to trimming and J lost 1 base, with 12 bases between them. The CDR3 covers 15 residues. Germline CDR1 is LNHDA and CDR2 is SQIVND (reference sequence). This CDR3 is CASSTLSVGTDTQYF. The CDR3 DNA reads as TGTGCCAGTAGTACTCTTTCGGTGGGCACAGATACGCAGTATTTT.

The chain joins TRBV9 to TRBJ1-2; 9 bases line up with TRBD1. V gave up 2 bases and J gave up 4 bases; unmatched junction bases: 6. Looked up from germline, CDR1 is SGDLS and CDR2 is YYNGEE. This CDR3 comprises 15 residues. DNA of the CDR3: TGTGCCAGCAGCGTCGAGACAGGGGGTTCCTATGGCTACACCTTC. Amino acid sequence: CASSVETGGSYGYTF.

In its sample, this clone was seen a few times. The chain couples TRBV29-1 to TRBJ1-2, with 7 bases aligning to TRBD1. Germline CDR1 and CDR2: SQVTM and ANQGSEA. V was pared by 4 bases and J by 5 bases, with 4 bases of the junction left unmatched. This CDR3 spans 12 amino acids. The CDR3 reads CSVVGDSYGYTF. The CDR3 bases are TGCAGCGTTGTAGGGGACAGTTATGGCTACACCTTC.

This sequence joins TRBV6-5 and TRBJ1-2, with D possibly being TRBD1 (6 bases). Between the trimmed V and J ends, which lost 7 bases and 4 bases, there was a span of 19 bases. The CDR3 is 15 residues long. Looked up from germline, CDR1 is MNHEY and CDR2 is SVGAGI. CDR3 sequence (DNA): TGTGCCAGCACTAAGGGGGTGGGCCAGAGCTATGGCTACACCTTC. Encoded protein: CASTKGVGQSYGYTF.

The chain has TRBV5-6 and TRBJ2-5; D is uncertain. The CDR3 extends over 13 amino acids. The V gene lost 0 bases and the J gene lost 2 bases, with 5 bases spanning the gap. Germline V gene data show CDR1 as SGHDT and CDR2 as YYEEEE. In DNA, the CDR3 is TGTGCCAGCAGCTTGGTCCAGCAAGAGACCCAGTACTTC. It is translated as CASSLVQQETQYF.

J is TRBJ1-1 and V is TRBV6-5, with D uncertain. V lost 6 bases to trimming and J lost 5 bases, with 13 bases between them. CDR1 MNHEY and CDR2 SVGAGI come from the germline V gene. The CDR3 consists of 13 residues. The DNA of the CDR3 is TGTGCCAGCAGCTCTACTAGAAAAACTGAAGCTTTCTTT. Translated: CASSSTRKTEAFF.

This sequence joins TRBV19 and TRBJ1-2; D is undetermined. The V and J ends lost 9 bases and 4 bases respectively, with 12 bases between them. The CDR3 loop spans 12 amino acids. Germline assignment: CDR1 LNHDA and CDR2 SQIVND (reference sequence). The CDR3 protein is CASTWQFYGYTF. The CDR3 DNA sequence: TGTGCCAGCACGTGGCAGTTCTATGGCTACACCTTC.

A single count supports this clone. The chain combines TRBV11-2 with TRBJ2-2, with D perhaps TRBD2 (7 bases). The CDR3 is made up of 17 amino acids. CDR1 is SGHAT, CDR2 FQNNGV, per germline. Deletions cut 6 bases from V and 6 bases from J, with 23 bases between. CDR3: CASRDTEGGARAGELFF. CDR3 nucleotide sequence: TGTGCCAGCAGGGATACCGAAGGGGGGGCGAGGGCCGGGGAGCTGTTTTTT.

The V call is TRBV11-2, the J call TRBJ2-7; 7 bases agree with TRBD1. Trimming took 4 bases from V and 4 from J; bases not matched to a gene: 7. This CDR3 region has 14 residues. CDR1 and CDR2 (germline): SGHAT, FQNNGV. CDR3 DNA: TGTGCCAGCAGCTCGAGACAGGGAAGGTACGAGCAGTACTTC. Amino acids: CASSSRQGRYEQYF.

This chain links TRBV30 with TRBJ1-5, with D perhaps TRBD1 (6 bases). CDR1 is GTSNPN and CDR2 is SVGIG in the germline V gene (reference sequence). V lost 2 bases, J lost 5 bases, and 7 bases lay in between. This CDR3 is built from 12 residues. CDR3 in amino acids: CAWSSGDQPQHF. DNA of the CDR3: TGTGCCTGGAGTTCAGGGGATCAGCCCCAGCATTTT.

This rearrangement joins TRBV6-6 to TRBJ2-1; TRBD1 matches at 11 bases. Germline trimming cut 6 bases from V and 10 bases from J; bases unmatched to any gene: 2. This CDR3 comprises 12 residues. The germline V gene encodes CDR1 MNHNY and CDR2 SVGAGI (reference sequence). CDR3: CASSGQGAEQFF. The CDR3 nucleotides are TGTGCCAGCAGCGGACAGGGGGCGGAGCAGTTCTTC.

The chain employs TRBV10-3 and TRBJ1-2, with a weak D call TRBD1 (5 bases). Germline CDR1 and CDR2: ENHRY and SYGVKD. Trimming shortened V by 6 bases and J by 7 bases, and 12 bases separated the two germline ends. This CDR3 spans 12 amino acids. DNA of the CDR3: TGTGCCATCAGCCCGGGGGATGGTGGCTACACCTTC. Amino acids: CAISPGDGGYTF.

The chain joins TRBV12-3 or TRBV12-4 to TRBJ1-3; D ambiguous. This CDR3 is built from 13 residues. The ends were cut back, 7 bases at V and 7 bases at J, with 14 bases in the middle. The CDR3 nucleotides are TGTGCCAGCACCCGCCTTAATCGGAACACCATATATTTT. Its translation: CASTRLNRNTIYF.

This clone was detected only once. The genes are TRBV11-2 and TRBJ2-1; 10 bases align to TRBD1. There are 15 residues in the CDR3. Germline V gene data show CDR1 as SGHAT and CDR2 as FQNNGV. V lost 2 bases, J lost 9 bases, and 7 bases stayed unmatched. DNA of the CDR3: TGTGCCAGCAGCTTAAGCGGGACAGGGGACATTGAGCAGTTCTTC. Translated, it gives CASSLSGTGDIEQFF.

This chain connects TRBV4-1 to TRBJ2-7; 8 bases map to TRBD2. V lost 3 bases, J lost 0 bases, and 7 bases stayed unmatched. The CDR3 sequence is 16 residues long. Germline loops: CDR1 MGHRA, CDR2 YSYEKL. The CDR3 nucleotides are TGCGCCAGCAGCCAGGCCTGGGCGGGAGGCTCCTACGAGCAGTACTTC. This gives the protein CASSQAWAGGSYEQYF.

J is TRBJ2-7 and V is TRBV11-2, with 10 bases fitting TRBD1. Germline CDR1 reads SGHAT; CDR2 reads FQNNGV. The CDR3 covers 14 residues. V trimming: 4 bases; J trimming: 6 bases; junction bases outside the gene matches: 6. CDR3 sequence (DNA): TGTGCCAGCAGCTCCCGAGGACAGGGGGGCGAGCAGTACTTC. Translation: CASSSRGQGGEQYF.

The chain employs TRBV2 and TRBJ1-2; 7 positions match TRBD1. The CDR3 is 14 amino acids. Germline V gene sequence: CDR1 SNHLY, CDR2 FYNNEI. The V and J ends lost 6 bases and 8 bases, in that order; junction bases with no gene match: 12. The CDR3 protein is CASSNWDSPWGYTF. The DNA for the CDR3 is TGTGCCAGCAGCAACTGGGACAGCCCCTGGGGCTACACCTTC.

The chain uses TRBV30 and TRBJ1-1; a possible D gene is TRBD1 (5 bases). Germline values: CDR1 GTSNPN, CDR2 SVGIG (reference sequence). The V end was cut by 3 bases, the J end by 2 bases, with 16 bases between. The CDR3 has 15 amino acids. The CDR3 sequence is CAWRPAGPLNTEAFF. The CDR3 DNA follows: TGTGCCTGGAGACCCGCAGGGCCCCTAAACACTGAAGCTTTCTTT.

The chain uses TRBV4-1 and TRBJ1-4; 7 bases map to TRBD1. In germline, CDR1 is MGHRA, CDR2 YSYEKL. The CDR3 covers 16 residues. The trim removed 0 bases at V and 6 bases at J, leaving 7 bases unmatched. CDR3 bases: TGCGCCAGCAGCCAAGATCAAGGGGGCGCTTATGAAAAACTGTTTTTT. Its protein is CASSQDQGGAYEKLFF.